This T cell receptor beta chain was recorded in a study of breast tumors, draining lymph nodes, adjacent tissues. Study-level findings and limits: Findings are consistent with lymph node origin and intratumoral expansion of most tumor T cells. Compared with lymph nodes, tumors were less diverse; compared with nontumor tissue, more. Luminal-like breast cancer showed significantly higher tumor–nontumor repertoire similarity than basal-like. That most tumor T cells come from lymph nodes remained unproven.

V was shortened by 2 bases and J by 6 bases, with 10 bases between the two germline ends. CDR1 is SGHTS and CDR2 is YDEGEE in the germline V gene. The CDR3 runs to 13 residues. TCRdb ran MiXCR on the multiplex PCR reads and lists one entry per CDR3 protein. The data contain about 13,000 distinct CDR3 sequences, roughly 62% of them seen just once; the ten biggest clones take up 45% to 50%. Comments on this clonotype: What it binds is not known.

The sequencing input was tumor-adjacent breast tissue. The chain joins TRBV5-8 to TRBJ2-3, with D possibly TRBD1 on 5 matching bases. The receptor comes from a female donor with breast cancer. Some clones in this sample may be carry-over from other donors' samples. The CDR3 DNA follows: TGTGCCAGCAGCTTCCAGGGTATGGATACGCAGTATTTT. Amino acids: CASSFQGMDTQYF.